The entry that follows covers one T cell receptor beta chain sequence. MiXCR, applied by TCRdb to the 5' RACE reads, yields one record per CDR3 protein. The table has some 1,700,000 distinct CDR3 sequences, about 31% seen once. Per the germline V gene, CDR1 is SGHRS and CDR2 is YFSETQ. The CDR3 length is 15 residues. Deletions cut 4 bases from V and 4 bases from J, with 17 bases between. These data originate in a study of identical twins. The chain links TRBV5-1 to TRBJ1-2; tentatively, D is TRBD1 (5 bases). Sequencing was performed on cord blood. The sequence came from a newborn girl in good health. CDR3 coding DNA: TGCGCCAGCAGCCCCCAACTCCAGGGAGGCTATGGCTACACCTTC. This encodes CASSPQLQGGYGYTF.